Each of the 21 T cell receptor beta chains below was sequenced from the same sample in a study of metastatic and nonmetastatic thyroid tumors. With MiXCR, TCRdb called clones anew from the PCR reads. The data show over 20,000 clones, 28% seen once. Every patient was untreated before thyroid surgery. The specimen was tumor tissue. The receptors were sampled from a male donor with papillary thyroid cancer or a benign thyroid nodule (not recorded which). Some clones in this sample may be carry-over from other donors' samples.

This clone is labeled as medium-sized. This chain uses TRBV18 with TRBJ2-7; 7 nucleotides align to TRBD1. Germline values: CDR1 KGHSH, CDR2 LQKENI. The length of the CDR3 is 14 residues. The V and J ends lost 0 bases and 3 bases, in that order; junction bases with no gene match: 2. The CDR3 DNA is TGTGCCAGCTCACCACCTAACAGGGGCTACGAGCAGTACTTC. Translated, it gives CASSPPNRGYEQYF.

This clone was counted a few times. The missing conserved phenylalanine or tryptophan at the end of this CDR3 makes a read error likely. CDR3 nucleotides: TGTGCCAGCGGGTTTGGCAGGGGGGACGAGCAGTACCTC. Translation: CASGFGRGDEQYL. The chain employs TRBV6-1 and TRBJ2-7; weak D call: TRBD1 (7 bases). Per the germline V gene, CDR1 is MNHNS and CDR2 is SASEGT. The ends were cut back, 8 bases at V and 5 bases at J, with 16 bases in the middle. The CDR3 has 13 amino acids.

This clone was seen only a few times. The CDR3 reads CASQSGARSPLHF. In DNA, the CDR3 is TGTGCCAGCCAGTCGGGGGCTAGATCACCCCTCCACTTT. The V gene is TRBV2, the J gene TRBJ1-6, with D perhaps matching TRBD1 (6 bases). Germline V gene lookup returns CDR1 SNHLY and CDR2 FYNNEI. V shed 8 bases and J shed 10 bases, with 15 bases lying between them. CDR3 length: 13 amino acids.

This clone turned up a few times. The chain combines TRBV19 with TRBJ2-7, with 13 nucleotides matching TRBD2. J was trimmed by 9 bases and V by 3 bases; bases with no gene match: 2. Germline V gene sequence: CDR1 LNHDA, CDR2 SQIVND (reference sequence). The CDR3 sequence is 13 residues long. CDR3 residues: CASSMGTSGAQYF. CDR3 in DNA: TGTGCCAGTAGTATGGGGACTAGCGGGGCGCAGTACTTC.

This clone occurred many times. CDR3 in amino acids: CASTLQTGGINEQFF. As DNA, the CDR3 is TGTGCCAGCACCCTACAGACGGGGGGCATCAACGAGCAGTTCTTC. The rearrangement uses TRBV9 and TRBJ2-1; D is possibly TRBD2 (7 bases). Trimming pared 6 bases from V and 10 bases from J, leaving 23 bases between. This CDR3 has 15 amino acids. Germline CDR1 reads SGDLS; CDR2 reads YYNGEE.

The V call is TRBV20-1, the J call TRBJ2-1; D is unclear. Per germline, CDR1 DFQATT and CDR2 SNEGSKA (reference sequence). The CDR3 extends over 14 amino acids. V dropped 4 bases and J dropped 7 bases, with 17 bases sitting between them. CDR3 loop: CSATTPPLTNEQFF. In nucleotides, the CDR3 is TGCAGTGCTACCACTCCTCCTCTTACAAATGAGCAGTTCTTC.

This clone is medium-sized (0.01 to 0.1%) by share. The chain is built from TRBV28 and TRBJ2-2, with 7 positions matching TRBD2. Germline CDR1 and CDR2: MDHEN and SYDVKM. The CDR3 extends over 16 amino acids. The trim removed 8 bases at V and 5 bases at J, leaving 14 bases unmatched. In nucleotides, the CDR3 is TGTGCCAGCCTGGGTTTTCGGCGGGAGTGGACCGGGGAGCTGTTTTTT. This codes for CASLGFRREWTGELFF. Complete variable domain (other parts from reference TRBV28 and TRBJ2-2): DVKVTQSSRYLVKRTGEKVFLECVQDMDHENMFWYRQDPGLGLRLIYFSYDVKMKEKGDIPEGYSVSREKKERFSLILESASTNQTSMYLCASLGFRREWTGELFFGEGSRLTVL.

In nucleotides, the CDR3 is TGCAGTGCTAGCACGGCAGGACTAGCGGGAGGGAATGAGCAGTTCTTC. Its protein is CSASTAGLAGGNEQFF. V gene TRBV20-1 combines with J gene TRBJ2-1, with 15 bases identical to TRBD2. Germline values: CDR1 DFQATT, CDR2 SNEGSKA (reference sequence). The CDR3 is 16 amino acids. V lost 3 bases to trimming and J lost 7 bases; unmatched junction nucleotides: 7.

This clone was counted many times. The CDR3 sequence is CASSFGLAGGYNEQFF. In nucleotides, the CDR3 is TGTGCCAGCAGCTTTGGGCTAGCGGGAGGATACAATGAGCAGTTCTTC. V usage is TRBV5-8 and J usage is TRBJ2-1; TRBD2 agrees at 11 bases. The ends lost 2 bases at V and 4 bases at J; junction bases unmatched: 5. Germline V lookup: CDR1 SGHTS, CDR2 YDEGEE. The CDR3 is 16 residues long.

Points on this clone: A much larger clone is a single base away; this may be a read error. Other DNA sequences of this sample code for an identical CDR3. V is TRBV7-8 and J is TRBJ2-3, with D tentatively TRBD2 (6 bases). This CDR3 spans 14 amino acids. The V end was cut by 5 bases, the J end by 3 bases, with 12 bases between. The germline CDR1 and CDR2 sequences are SGHVS and FQNEAQ. The CDR3 here is CASSPQAGTDTQYF. The DNA for the CDR3 is TGTGCCAGCAGCCCCCAGGCGGGAACAGATACGCAGTATTTT.

The rearrangement uses TRBV29-1 and TRBJ1-2, with 11 bases fitting TRBD1. The germline V gene has CDR1 SQVTM and CDR2 ANQGSEA. V shed 1 base and J 4 bases; nucleotides not matched to a gene: 2. The CDR3 contains 14 residues. The CDR3 here is CSVEGGQGVYGYTF. The CDR3 coding sequence is TGCAGCGTTGAAGGGGGACAGGGGGTCTATGGCTACACCTTC. The variable domain in full, completed from reference TRBV29-1 and TRBJ1-2, reads SAVISQKPSRDICQRGTSLTIQCQVDSQVTMMFWYRQQPGQSLTLIATANQGSEATYESGFVIDKFPISRPNLTFSTLTVSNMSPEDSSIYLCSVEGGQGVYGYTFGSGTRLTVV.

This clone was found a few times. The chain couples TRBV2 to TRBJ1-1; 9 nucleotides agree with TRBD1. The CDR3 is 14 amino acids. CDR1 is SNHLY, CDR2 FYNNEI, per germline. The V and J ends lost 6 bases and 6 bases, in that order; junction bases with no gene match: 8. CDR3 protein: CASRGGQGGPEAFF. The CDR3 region has the DNA TGTGCCAGCAGAGGGGGACAGGGTGGGCCTGAAGCTTTCTTT.

The genes are TRBV3-1 and TRBJ1-2; D is undetermined. Deletions cut 1 base from V and 8 bases from J, with 14 bases between. Germline assignment: CDR1 LGHDT and CDR2 YNNKEL (reference sequence). The CDR3 contains 14 residues. CDR3 in amino acids: CASSQVAMLGGYTF. The CDR3 bases are TGTGCCAGCAGCCAAGTAGCTATGCTGGGCGGCTACACCTTC.

The sample holds a few counts of this clone. The chain combines TRBV19 with TRBJ1-2; a possible D gene is TRBD1 (6 bases). Trimming took off 7 bases at V and 0 bases at J, with 15 bases between the two ends. The CDR3 spans 15 residues. Germline assignment: CDR1 LNHDA and CDR2 SQIVND (reference sequence). CDR3 nucleotide sequence: TGTGCCAGTACGGGGGGGCGCCGAGCTAACTATGGCTACACCTTC. It is translated as CASTGGRRANYGYTF.

The chain employs TRBV6-1 and TRBJ2-7; D is uncertain. This CDR3 has 11 amino acids. V was pared by 5 bases and J by 4 bases, with 6 bases between. CDR1 MNHNS and CDR2 SASEGT come from the germline V gene. This CDR3 reads CASSPQYEQYF. As DNA, the CDR3 is TGTGCCAGCAGTCCCCAGTACGAGCAGTACTTC.

The chain carries TRBV7-8 and TRBJ2-7; D not certain. This CDR3 is built from 13 residues. The V gene lost 5 bases and the J gene lost 12 bases, with 20 bases spanning the gap. CDR1 is SGHVS and CDR2 is FQNEAQ in the germline V gene. Written as DNA, the CDR3 is TGTGCCAGCAGCCCCGGGCCGGGTCTCTTATGGTACTTC. This encodes CASSPGPGLLWYF.

The chain links TRBV12-3 or TRBV12-4 to TRBJ1-5; D is unclear. The CDR3 has 15 residues. The V end was cut by 5 bases, the J end by 6 bases, with 17 bases between. CDR3 DNA sequence: TGTGCCAGCAGTCCCCACATTAGAGTCGGTCAGCCCCAGCATTTT. This sequence encodes CASSPHIRVGQPQHF.

This chain links TRBV5-1 with TRBJ1-2; D may be TRBD1 (6 bases). The CDR3 has 14 amino acids. Looked up from germline, CDR1 is SGHRS and CDR2 is YFSETQ. V was cut by 0 bases and J by 5 bases, with 11 bases left in between. The CDR3 DNA is TGCGCCAGCAGCTTGGTGGGGGGCGAGTATGGCTACACCTTC. Amino acid sequence: CASSLVGGEYGYTF.

Concerning this clone: A read error may account for a junction end that differs from germline. The chain carries TRBV11-2 and TRBJ1-3; D is unclear. The CDR3 has 15 amino acids. Germline loops: CDR1 SGHAT, CDR2 FQNNGV. The CDR3 region has the DNA TGTTCCAGCATCACCGGACGGTACTCTGGAAACACCATATATTTT. Amino acid sequence: CSSITGRYSGNTIYF. Together with reference TRBV11-2 and TRBJ1-3, the CDR3 gives the full variable domain: EAGVAQSPRYKIIEKRQSVAFWCNPISGHATLYWYQQILGQGPKLLIQFQNNGVVDDSQLPKDRFSAERLKGVDSTLKIQPAKLEDSAVYLCSSITGRYSGNTIYFGEGSWLTVV.

By frequency in the sample, this clone is medium-sized. The genes are TRBV20-1 and TRBJ2-7, with a tentative D call TRBD2 (6 bases). From germline, CDR1 is DFQATT and CDR2 SNEGSKA (reference sequence). The CDR3 totals 12 residues. V lost 6 bases and J lost 2, with 11 bases in between. The CDR3 DNA sequence: TGCAGTGCACGACTAGACGCCTACGAGCAGTACTTC. Its protein is CSARLDAYEQYF.

This clone has a count of ten or more. The V gene is TRBV12-3 or TRBV12-4, the J gene TRBJ1-4, with D possibly being TRBD1 (5 bases). Trimming shortened V by 2 bases and J by 8 bases, and 9 bases separated the two germline ends. This CDR3 has 13 residues. The CDR3 reads CASSLNQGEKLFF. DNA of the CDR3: TGTGCCAGCAGTTTAAATCAGGGAGAAAAACTGTTTTTT.